The table lists the clone carrying this T cell receptor (beta chain) with a count of one. This specimen belongs to a study of OX40 agonist ivuxolimab in advanced cancers. The ends were cut back, 4 bases at V and 5 bases at J, with 15 bases in the middle. Germline CDR1 and CDR2: SGHNT and YYREEE (reference sequence). The CDR3 spans 14 residues. The method was immunoSEQ multiplex PCR; TCRdb's version includes in-frame clones alone and lacks a portion of them. The sample lists 57,000 or so clones, over 80% occurring once. This chain joins TRBV5-4 and TRBJ1-2; D ambiguous. This specimen was CD4+ or CD8+ T cells sorted from blood, taken in a trial of the OX40 agonist ivuxolimab. The sequence was collected from an adult with an advanced solid tumor such as melanoma, head and neck, liver or kidney cancer. CDR3 coding DNA: TGTGCCAGCAGCCTCGAGGTGGAAGGGTATGGCTACACCTTC. Protein product: CASSLEVEGYGYTF.